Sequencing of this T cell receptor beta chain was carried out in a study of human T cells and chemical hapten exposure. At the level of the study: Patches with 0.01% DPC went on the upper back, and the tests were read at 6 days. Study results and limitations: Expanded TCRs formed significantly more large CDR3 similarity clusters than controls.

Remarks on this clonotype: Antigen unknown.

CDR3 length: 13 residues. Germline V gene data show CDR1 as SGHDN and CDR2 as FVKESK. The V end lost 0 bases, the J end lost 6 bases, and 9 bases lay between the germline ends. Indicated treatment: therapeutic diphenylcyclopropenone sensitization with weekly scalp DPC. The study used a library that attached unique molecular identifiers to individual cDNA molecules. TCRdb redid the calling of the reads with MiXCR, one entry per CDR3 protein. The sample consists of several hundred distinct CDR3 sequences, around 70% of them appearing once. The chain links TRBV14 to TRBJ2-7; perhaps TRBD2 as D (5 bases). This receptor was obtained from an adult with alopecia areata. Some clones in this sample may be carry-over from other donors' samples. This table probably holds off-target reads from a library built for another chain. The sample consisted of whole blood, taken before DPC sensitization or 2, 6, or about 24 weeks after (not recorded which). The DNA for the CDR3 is TGTGCCAGCAGCCAAGATAGAGGGATCGAGCAGTACTTC. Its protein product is CASSQDRGIEQYF.